This T cell receptor (beta chain) was recovered during a study of early T cells in non-severe SARS-CoV-2 infection. Study in general: Unsorted whole-blood RNA was sequenced in bulk, leaving chains unpaired. Study results and limitations: There was a bias toward anti-spike CD8 responses in VDJdb matching, which missed private and CD4 specificities.

Each cDNA molecule carried a unique molecular identifier. In TCRdb, the 5' RACE reads were re-called with MiXCR into one record per CDR3 protein. The sample records about 27,000 distinct CDR3 sequences, 5% to 5.5% being singletons. Regarding this clonotype: Its antigen is unidentified.

CDR3 size: 14 residues. In germline, CDR1 is SGHTA, CDR2 FQGNSA. With 4 bases removed from V and 3 bases from J, the gap between germline ends came to 13 bases. Sequenced input: whole blood. This clonotype was obtained from an adult who was a healthcare worker with PCR-confirmed SARS-CoV-2 infection or an uninfected control (not recorded which). V usage is TRBV7-2 and J usage is TRBJ2-7, with D hard to call. The CDR3 sequence: CASSSSILSYEQYF. The CDR3 nucleotides read TGTGCCAGCAGCTCGAGCATTTTAAGCTACGAGCAGTACTTC.